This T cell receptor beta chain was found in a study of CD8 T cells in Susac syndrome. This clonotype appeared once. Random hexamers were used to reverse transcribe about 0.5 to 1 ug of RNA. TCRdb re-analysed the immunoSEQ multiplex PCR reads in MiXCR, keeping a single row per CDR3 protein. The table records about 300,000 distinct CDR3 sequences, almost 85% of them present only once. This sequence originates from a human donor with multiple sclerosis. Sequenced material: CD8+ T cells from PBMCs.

The CDR3 region is CASSQNDRSNYNEQFF. For the CDR3, the DNA is TGTGCCAGCTCCCAAAACGACAGGAGTAACTACAATGAGCAGTTCTTC. The rearrangement links TRBV18 to TRBJ2-1; D might be TRBD1 (6 bases). Germline-derived CDR1 and CDR2 are KGHSH and LQKENI. The V end was cut by 6 bases, the J end by 3 bases, with 18 bases between. CDR3 size: 16 residues.